The T cell receptor beta chain under discussion was sequenced for a study of long-term antiretroviral therapy in people with HIV. Study results and limitations: Following ART, diversity rose but still fell short of transplant donor controls.

This CDR3 has 16 amino acids. The germline V gene encodes CDR1 KGHSH and CDR2 LQKENI. The V gene lost 6 bases and the J gene lost 5 bases, with 20 bases spanning the gap. Concerning this clone: Its antigen remains unidentified.

An immunoSEQ assay, version v3.0, was performed at survey level. Measured with immunoSEQ multiplex PCR; TCRdb has only the in-frame clones, and not every one. Of roughly 30,000 clones listed, 85% to 90% are singletons. The sequence was obtained from a man in his fifties or sixties with HIV. This chain links TRBV18 with TRBJ2-1; tentative D call: TRBD2 (5 bases). Sequenced here: unsorted PBMCs, sampled 3.2 years before starting antiretroviral therapy. The CDR3: CASSMAGGTENNEQFF. In DNA, the CDR3 is TGTGCCAGCTCTATGGCGGGCGGCACGGAGAACAATGAGCAGTTCTTC. The full variable domain, rest sourced from reference TRBV18 and TRBJ2-1, is NAGVMQNPRHLVRRRGQEARLRCSPMKGHSHVYWYRQLPEEGLKFMVYLQKENIIDESGMPKERFSAEFPKEGPSILRIQQVVRGDSAAYFCASSMAGGTENNEQFFGPGTRLTVL.